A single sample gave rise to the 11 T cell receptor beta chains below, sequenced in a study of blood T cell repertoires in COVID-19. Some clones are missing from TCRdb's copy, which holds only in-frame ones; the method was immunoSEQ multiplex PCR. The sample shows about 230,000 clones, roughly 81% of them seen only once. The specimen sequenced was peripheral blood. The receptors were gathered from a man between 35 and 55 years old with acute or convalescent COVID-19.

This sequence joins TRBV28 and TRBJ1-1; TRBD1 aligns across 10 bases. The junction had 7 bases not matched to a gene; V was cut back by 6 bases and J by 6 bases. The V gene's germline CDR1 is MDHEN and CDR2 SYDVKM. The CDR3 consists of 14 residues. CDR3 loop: CASSRDRGRAEAFF. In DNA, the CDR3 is TGTGCCAGCAGCCGGGACAGGGGACGGGCTGAAGCTTTCTTT.

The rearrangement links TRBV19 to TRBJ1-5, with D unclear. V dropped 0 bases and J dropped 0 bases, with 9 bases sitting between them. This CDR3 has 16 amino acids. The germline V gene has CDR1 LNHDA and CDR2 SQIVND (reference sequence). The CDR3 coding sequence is TGTGCCAGTAGTATAGATAGCCTGACTAGCAATCAGCCCCAGCATTTT. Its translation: CASSIDSLTSNQPQHF.

The CDR3 sequence is CSVEGRQIQETQYF. In DNA, the CDR3 is TGCAGCGTTGAAGGTCGTCAGATCCAAGAGACCCAGTACTTC. This sequence joins TRBV29-1 and TRBJ2-5; D uncertain. The CDR3 runs 14 residues. The V end lost 1 base, the J end lost 1 base, and 10 bases lay between the germline ends. CDR1 and CDR2 (germline): SQVTM, ANQGSEA.

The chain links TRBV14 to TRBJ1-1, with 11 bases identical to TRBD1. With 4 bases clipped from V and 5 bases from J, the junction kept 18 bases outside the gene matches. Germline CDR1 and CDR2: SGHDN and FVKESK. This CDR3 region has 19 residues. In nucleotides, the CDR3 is TGTGCCAGCAGCCGTATCGGACAGGGGGCTTCAGGTCGTTTAACTGAAGCTTTCTTT. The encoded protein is CASSRIGQGASGRLTEAFF.

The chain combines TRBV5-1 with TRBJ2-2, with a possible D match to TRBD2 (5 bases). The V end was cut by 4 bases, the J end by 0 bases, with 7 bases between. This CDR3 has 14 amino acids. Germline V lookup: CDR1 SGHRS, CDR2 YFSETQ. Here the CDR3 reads CASSETTNTGELFF. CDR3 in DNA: TGCGCCAGCAGCGAGACTACGAACACCGGGGAGCTGTTTTTT.

CDR3 in DNA: TGTGCCAGCAGTCGGGGAAGTACAGATACGCAGTATTTT. It translates to CASSRGSTDTQYF. The chain joins TRBV5-4 to TRBJ2-3; weak D call: TRBD2 (5 bases). The CDR3 loop spans 13 amino acids. Germline loops: CDR1 SGHNT, CDR2 YYREEE (reference sequence). Trimming stripped 5 bases from V and 3 bases from J, with 10 bases between.

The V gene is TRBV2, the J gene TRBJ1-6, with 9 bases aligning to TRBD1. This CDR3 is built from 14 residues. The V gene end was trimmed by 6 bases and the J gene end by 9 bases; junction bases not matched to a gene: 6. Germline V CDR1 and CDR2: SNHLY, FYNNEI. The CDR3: CASSGTGWVSPLHF. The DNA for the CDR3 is TGTGCCAGCAGCGGGACAGGGTGGGTTTCACCCCTCCACTTT.

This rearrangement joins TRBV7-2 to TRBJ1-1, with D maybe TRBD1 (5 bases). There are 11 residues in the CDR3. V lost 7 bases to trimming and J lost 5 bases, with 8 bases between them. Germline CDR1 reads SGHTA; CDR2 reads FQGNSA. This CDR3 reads CASTGRTEAFF. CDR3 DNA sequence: TGTGCCAGCACAGGGAGGACTGAAGCTTTCTTT.

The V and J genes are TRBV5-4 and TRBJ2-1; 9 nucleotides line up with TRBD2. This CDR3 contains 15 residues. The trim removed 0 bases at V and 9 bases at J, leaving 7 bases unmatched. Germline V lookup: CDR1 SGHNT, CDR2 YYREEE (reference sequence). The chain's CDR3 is CASSLAGGGAFEQFF. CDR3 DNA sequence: TGTGCCAGCAGCTTGGCGGGCGGGGGGGCCTTTGAGCAGTTCTTC.

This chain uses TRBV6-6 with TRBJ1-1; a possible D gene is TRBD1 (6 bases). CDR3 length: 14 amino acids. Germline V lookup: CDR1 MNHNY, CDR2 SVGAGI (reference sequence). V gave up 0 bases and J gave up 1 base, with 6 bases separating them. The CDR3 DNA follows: TGTGCCAGCAGTTACTCGGACAGGAACACTGAAGCTTTCTTT. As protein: CASSYSDRNTEAFF.

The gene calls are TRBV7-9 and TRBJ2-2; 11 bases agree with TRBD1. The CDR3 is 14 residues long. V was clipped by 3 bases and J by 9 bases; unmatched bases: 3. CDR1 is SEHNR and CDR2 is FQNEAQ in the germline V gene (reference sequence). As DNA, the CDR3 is TGTGCCAGCAGCTTTGGACAGGGGGCCCGGGAGCTGTTTTTT. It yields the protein CASSFGQGARELFF.